What follows are 30 T cell receptor beta chains derived from one specimen sequenced in a study of PD-1 blockade in classical Hodgkin lymphoma (TCRdb year 2020). The method behind the library was the immunoSEQ multiplex PCR assay. TCRdb provides this immuneACCESS table in a form limited to in-frame rearrangements. Some clones are lacking; in checked studies, under half of them reflect an unresolved V gene, and why the rest are absent is not known. Counted in this sample were under 35,000 clones; about nine tenths of them appeared once. The ten biggest clones cover roughly 1.2% of the sample. In light of the paper, this sample's time point label describes: newly diagnosed, previously untreated cHL patient sample. Magnetic negative selection with a Miltenyi CD4+ T cell isolation kit was used to purify CD4+ T cells from thawed PBMCs. Sequencing input: CD4+ T cells from blood. The receptors stem from a human donor with classical Hodgkin lymphoma.

V is TRBV7-9 and J is TRBJ1-4; a weak D match, TRBD1 (5 bases). V was clipped by 2 bases and J by 0 bases, with 16 bases between them. CDR3 length equals 18 residues. CDR1 is SEHNR, CDR2 FQNEAQ, per germline (reference sequence). This CDR3 reads CASSLPVRGSATNEKLFF. The CDR3 DNA is TGTGCCAGCAGCTTACCTGTACGGGGGAGTGCAACTAATGAAAAACTGTTTTTT. Full variable domain (rest looked up from reference TRBV7-9 and TRBJ1-4): DTGVSQNPRHKITKRGQNVTFRCDPISEHNRLYWYRQTLGQGPEFLTYFQNEAQLEKSRLLSDRFSAERPKGSFSTLEIQRTEQGDSAMYLCASSLPVRGSATNEKLFFGSGTQLSVL.

To note about this clone: The sample contains more than one DNA sequence encoding this CDR3. The genes are TRBV2 and TRBJ1-2; no definite D call. There are 15 residues in the CDR3. The germline gives CDR1 SNHLY, CDR2 FYNNEI. Between the trimmed V and J ends, which lost 4 bases and 3 bases, there was a span of 15 bases. This CDR3 is CASSGDLTGYYGYTF. In DNA, the CDR3 is TGTGCCAGCAGTGGGGATTTGACGGGGTACTATGGCTACACCTTC.

This clone was observed a handful of times. In DNA, the CDR3 is TGCGCCAGCAGTCCTTTGGGCGGGGGCACTGAAGCTTTCTTT. Translation: CASSPLGGGTEAFF. The chain couples TRBV5-1 to TRBJ1-1; D might be TRBD1 (5 bases). Germline V gene sequence: CDR1 SGHRS, CDR2 YFSETQ. The CDR3 totals 14 residues. V was pared by 5 bases and J by 4 bases, with 15 bases between.

The rearrangement uses TRBV11-2 and TRBJ2-1, with a possible D match to TRBD1 (6 bases). The CDR3 is 15 amino acids. V lost 1 base and J lost 4, with 11 bases in between. Germline V gene data show CDR1 as SGHAT and CDR2 as FQNNGV. CDR3 in amino acids: CASSLATGGYNEQFF. The CDR3 bases are TGTGCCAGCAGCTTAGCGACAGGTGGTTACAATGAGCAGTTCTTC.

The rearrangement joins TRBV4-1 to TRBJ1-2; D possibly corresponds to TRBD1 (6 bases). The CDR3 runs to 16 residues. Trimming cost V 4 bases and J 2 bases, with 17 bases left between them. Germline CDR1 is MGHRA and CDR2 is YSYEKL. CDR3 amino acids: CASSPLFSGANYGYTF. In DNA form, the CDR3 reads TGCGCCAGCAGCCCCCTTTTCTCAGGGGCCAACTATGGCTACACCTTC.

V and J are TRBV5-5 and TRBJ1-2; 7 bases agree with TRBD1. The CDR3 is 14 residues long. Unmatched junction bases numbered 4, after V lost 3 bases and J lost 2 bases. In germline, CDR1 is SGHKS, CDR2 YYEKEE (reference sequence). CDR3 amino acids: CASSSGTVNYGYTF. In DNA, the CDR3 is TGTGCCAGCAGCTCTGGGACAGTAAACTATGGCTACACCTTC. The full variable domain, with the rest looked up from reference TRBV5-5 and TRBJ1-2, is DAGVTQSPTHLIKTRGQQVTLRCSPISGHKSVSWYQQVLGQGPQFIFQYYEKEERGRGNFPDRFSARQFPNYSSELNVNALLLGDSALYLCASSSGTVNYGYTFGSGTRLTVV.

This clone was detected once. CDR3 DNA: TGTGCCAGCAGCCAAGATGTTCACCAGCCCCAGCATTTT. Translated, it gives CASSQDVHQPQHF. The V gene is TRBV14, the J gene TRBJ1-5; D ambiguous. Germline values: CDR1 SGHDN, CDR2 FVKESK. V dropped 0 bases and J dropped 7 bases, with 7 bases sitting between them. The CDR3 runs to 13 residues.

CDR3 coding DNA: TGTGCCAGCAGCATCTCACTAGCGGGAGAGTCGAGAGATACGCAGTATTTT. It encodes CASSISLAGESRDTQYF. The chain uses TRBV28 and TRBJ2-3; 11 bases are a match to TRBD2. Germline CDR1 MDHEN, CDR2 SYDVKM. The V gene end was trimmed by 6 bases and the J gene end by 5 bases; junction bases not matched to a gene: 13. The CDR3 consists of 17 residues.

The chain combines TRBV19 with TRBJ1-4, with a tentative D call TRBD1 (5 bases). CDR1 LNHDA and CDR2 SQIVND come from the germline V gene (reference sequence). V was shortened by 1 base and J by 8 bases, with 11 bases between the two germline ends. The CDR3 runs 14 residues. CDR3 DNA sequence: TGTGCCAGTAGTATAGGGGGCCCGGGGGAAAAACTGTTTTTT. This codes for CASSIGGPGEKLFF. The full variable domain, in which reference TRBV19 and TRBJ1-4 provide the parts outside the CDR3, is DGGITQSPKYLFRKEGQNVTLSCEQNLNHDAMYWYRQDPGQGLRLIYYSQIVNDFQKGDIAEGYSVSREKKESFPLTVTSAQKNPTAFYLCASSIGGPGEKLFFGSGTQLSVL.

V is TRBV6-1 and J is TRBJ2-3, with 9 nucleotides matching TRBD2. Germline V lookup: CDR1 MNHNS, CDR2 SASEGT. With 2 bases clipped from V and 5 bases from J, the junction kept 5 bases outside the gene matches. The CDR3 is 15 amino acids. The CDR3 DNA follows: TGTGCCAGCAGTGAACAAGGTAGCGGGAGAGATACGCAGTATTTT. This translates into CASSEQGSGRDTQYF.

The rearrangement uses TRBV18 and TRBJ1-2, with D hard to call. Looked up from germline, CDR1 is KGHSH and CDR2 is LQKENI. The CDR3 has 14 amino acids. Trimming shortened V by 3 bases and J by 4 bases, and 12 bases separated the two germline ends. CDR3: CASSPGSAGYGYTF. CDR3 DNA sequence: TGTGCCAGCTCACCGGGATCGGCGGGCTATGGCTACACCTTC. The full variable domain, in which reference TRBV18 and TRBJ1-2 provide the parts outside the CDR3, is NAGVMQNPRHLVRRRGQEARLRCSPMKGHSHVYWYRQLPEEGLKFMVYLQKENIIDESGMPKERFSAEFPKEGPSILRIQQVVRGDSAAYFCASSPGSAGYGYTFGSGTRLTVV.

This chain links TRBV10-3 with TRBJ2-7; D is undetermined. The CDR3 consists of 14 residues. The ends were cut back, 6 bases at V and 3 bases at J, with 15 bases in the middle. Germline CDR1 reads ENHRY; CDR2 reads SYGVKD. CDR3 DNA: TGTGCCATCAGCCCTGACTGGAAACTCTACGAGCAGTACGTC. Its translation is CAISPDWKLYEQYV.

The CDR3 nucleotides are TGTGCCAGCAGCTTACGGGGGCTAGCGGGAGGGGACACAGATACGCAGTATTTT. It codes for CASSLRGLAGGDTDTQYF. J is TRBJ2-3 and V is TRBV7-3; 12 nucleotides line up with TRBD2. The CDR3 contains 18 residues. Trimming took 2 bases from V and 2 from J; bases not matched to a gene: 8. CDR1 and CDR2 from the germline V gene are SGHTA and FQGTGA.

V is TRBV27 and J is TRBJ1-3, with D possibly matching TRBD1 (6 bases). Germline lookup yields CDR1 MNHEY and CDR2 SMNVEV (reference sequence). The CDR3 is made up of 16 amino acids. V was cut by 0 bases and J by 2 bases, with 11 bases left in between. The CDR3 region has the DNA TGTGCCAGCAGTTTATCCCTGGGGGGCGCTGGAAACACCATATATTTT. It yields the protein CASSLSLGGAGNTIYF.

The chain links TRBV4-1 to TRBJ2-3, with 8 nucleotides matching TRBD2. Germline CDR1 reads MGHRA; CDR2 reads YSYEKL. V was clipped by 4 bases and J by 0 bases; unmatched bases: 9. The CDR3 covers 17 residues. The CDR3 region is CASSLERGTRSTDTQYF. CDR3 bases: TGCGCCAGCAGCCTTGAGAGGGGGACTAGAAGCACAGATACGCAGTATTTT.

This chain connects TRBV4-1 to TRBJ2-5, with TRBD2 as a possible D gene (6 bases). With 5 bases removed from V and 7 bases from J, the gap between germline ends came to 38 bases. The CDR3 consists of 21 residues. Per germline, CDR1 MGHRA and CDR2 YSYEKL. CDR3 sequence reads: CASSERVGSRSGPRSRGTQYF. As DNA, the CDR3 is TGCGCCAGCAGCGAAAGGGTAGGGTCTCGTAGCGGACCAAGATCAAGAGGGACCCAGTACTTC.

The chain couples TRBV25-1 to TRBJ1-1; maybe TRBD1 (5 bases). This CDR3 has 11 amino acids. V was cut by 7 bases and J by 8 bases, with 11 bases left in between. Germline assignment: CDR1 MGHDK and CDR2 SYGVNS. CDR3 amino acids: CASNLGGEAFF. The CDR3 nucleotides are TGTGCCAGCAACCTCGGGGGGGAAGCTTTCTTT. The complete variable domain, with remaining parts taken from reference TRBV25-1 and TRBJ1-1, reads EADIYQTPRYLVIGTGKKITLECSQTMGHDKMYWYQQDPGMELHLIHYSYGVNSTEKGDLSSESTVSRIRTEHFPLTLESARPSHTSQYLCASNLGGEAFFGQGTRLTVV.

This chain joins TRBV9 and TRBJ2-1, with 11 bases aligning to TRBD2. The CDR3 is 21 amino acids. Germline V gives CDR1 SGDLS, CDR2 YYNGEE. V shed 5 bases and J 0 bases; nucleotides not matched to a gene: 19. CDR3 sequence (DNA): TGTGCCAGCAGAAGAGTGTACCCGGGACTAGCGGAGGATAGCTCCTACAATGAGCAGTTCTTC. Protein product: CASRRVYPGLAEDSSYNEQFF.

This chain links TRBV2 with TRBJ2-2, with D tentatively TRBD1 or TRBD2 (5 bases each). V shed 6 bases and J shed 8 bases, with 7 bases lying between them. Per germline, CDR1 SNHLY and CDR2 FYNNEI. The CDR3 is 11 amino acids. CDR3 nucleotides: TGTGCCAGCAGCAGGGAGGGGGAGCTGTTTTTT. Amino acid sequence: CASSREGELFF.

The chain recombines TRBV11-2 with TRBJ2-3, with D possibly TRBD2 on 6 matching bases. Between the trimmed V and J ends, which lost 0 bases and 0 bases, there was a span of 10 bases. CDR3 length equals 16 residues. CDR1 is SGHAT, CDR2 FQNNGV, per germline. CDR3: CASSLEASGSTDTQYF. The CDR3 nucleotides are TGTGCCAGCAGCTTAGAGGCCAGCGGGAGCACAGATACGCAGTATTTT.

The J gene is TRBJ2-5, the V gene TRBV18; D call uncertain. Germline-derived CDR1 and CDR2 are KGHSH and LQKENI. The CDR3 is 12 residues long. The ends were cut back, 4 bases at V and 1 base at J, with 4 bases in the middle. CDR3 DNA: TGTGCCAGCTCACGACCCCAAGAGACCCAGTACTTC. This gives the protein CASSRPQETQYF.

The chain recombines TRBV27 with TRBJ2-3; TRBD2 matches 11 bases. The CDR3 totals 16 residues. CDR1 MNHEY and CDR2 SMNVEV come from the germline V gene (reference sequence). The V and J ends lost 6 bases and 6 bases, in that order; junction bases with no gene match: 11. The CDR3 DNA follows: TGTGCCAGCAGCTCCCTCCGACTAGCGGGACTCGATACGCAGTATTTT. As protein: CASSSLRLAGLDTQYF.

The chain joins TRBV10-2 to TRBJ2-4; possible D gene TRBD1, 5 bases. Germline values: CDR1 WSHSY, CDR2 SAAADI. The CDR3 spans 13 residues. Trimming cost V 4 bases and J 4 bases, with 8 bases left between them. The chain's CDR3 is CASSGKGKNIQYF. The CDR3 nucleotides are TGCGCCAGCAGTGGAAAGGGGAAAAACATTCAGTACTTC.

J is TRBJ2-3 and V is TRBV6-1; D possibly corresponds to TRBD2 (6 bases). Trimming left V 11 bases short and J 0 bases short, with 18 bases between. CDR3 length: 15 amino acids. The germline V gene encodes CDR1 MNHNS and CDR2 SASEGT. The CDR3 region has the DNA TGTGCCGGCCGCCAATGGGGGGAAAGCACAGATACGCAGTATTTT. It encodes CAGRQWGESTDTQYF.

This clone was counted once. The V and J genes are TRBV10-1 and TRBJ2-1, with 15 bases fitting TRBD2. V dropped 2 bases and J dropped 16; count of bases not matched to a gene: 12. This CDR3 is 16 amino acids long. Germline V gene lookup returns CDR1 WNHNN and CDR2 SYGVQD (reference sequence). This CDR3 reads CASSEGPGLAGGPPFF. The DNA for the CDR3 is TGCGCCAGCAGTGAGGGGCCGGGACTAGCGGGAGGCCCCCCCTTCTTC.

This chain joins TRBV5-4 and TRBJ2-5, with unresolved D. The CDR3 totals 13 residues. V lost 4 bases and J 2 bases, leaving 9 bases between the germline ends. In germline, CDR1 is SGHNT, CDR2 YYREEE (reference sequence). The CDR3 DNA follows: TGTGCCAGCAGCCCTACAGATCAAGAGACCCAGTACTTC. Translation: CASSPTDQETQYF.

The chain links TRBV7-4 to TRBJ1-4; weak D call: TRBD1 (5 bases). The CDR3 consists of 16 residues. Germline V gives CDR1 SGHVT, CDR2 SQSDAQ. Trimming took off 1 base at V and 4 bases at J, with 13 bases between the two ends. The CDR3 DNA is TGTGCCAGCAGCTTAGTTGGGCCCAGGGTTAATGAAAAACTGTTTTTT. Translating it yields CASSLVGPRVNEKLFF. The full variable domain, in which reference TRBV7-4 and TRBJ1-4 provide the parts outside the CDR3, is GAGVSQSPRYKVAKRGRDVALRCDSISGHVTLYWYRQTLGQGSEVLTYSQSDAQRDKSGRPSGRFSAERPERSVSTLKIQRTEQGDSAVYLCASSLVGPRVNEKLFFGSGTQLSVL.

The V and J genes are TRBV7-9 and TRBJ2-5; perhaps TRBD2 as D (6 bases). The J call may be wrong; the DNA end is better matched by TRBJ2-7. This CDR3 contains 14 residues. Germline loops: CDR1 SEHNR, CDR2 FQNEAQ (reference sequence). The DNA for the CDR3 is TGTGCCACCTTAATGGGTAGCGGCCCCTACGAGCAGTACTTC. Translating gives CATLMGSGPYEQYF.

The V and J genes are TRBV19 and TRBJ2-1, with TRBD2 matching 7 bases. J was trimmed by 1 base and V by 4 bases; bases with no gene match: 7. This CDR3 region has 16 residues. The germline CDR1 and CDR2 sequences are LNHDA and SQIVND (reference sequence). CDR3 residues: CASSNQAGESYNEQFF. The CDR3 bases are TGTGCCAGTAGTAATCAGGCGGGAGAGTCCTACAATGAGCAGTTCTTC.

This chain connects TRBV10-3 to TRBJ1-2; TRBD1 matches 9 bases. The trim removed 11 bases at V and 4 bases at J, leaving 8 bases unmatched. Germline V CDR1 and CDR2: ENHRY, SYGVKD. The CDR3 has 13 residues. CDR3 sequence reads: CAASGTGTYGYTF. CDR3 nucleotides: TGTGCCGCCTCCGGGACAGGGACCTATGGCTACACCTTC.